This T cell receptor (beta chain) was captured in a study of blood T cell repertoires in COVID-19. About the research overall: Material from acute and convalescent COVID-19 was sourced from the United States, Italy and Spain.

Original data processing: Amplifying reference gene primers gave estimates of nucleated cell counts. Generated by immunoSEQ multiplex PCR, the TCRdb table keeps only in-frame clones and is missing some. V and J calls and clone size are as listed in that table; D and trimming were resolved from the DNA. The sample includes about 180,000 clones, 60% to 80% of them seen just once. Participants had their cohort set by participant-reported clinical history. A COVID-19 case was met by exposed participants within 2 weeks before study entry. The receptor comes from a man between 60 and 75 years old who had been exposed to COVID-19. Sequencing was done on a sample of PBMCs or T cells enriched from blood (not recorded which).

The CDR3 nucleotides are TGTGCCAGCAGCTTAAGACTAGCGGGAGTCGTTACCGGGGAGCTGTTTTTT. This translates into CASSLRLAGVVTGELFF. The V gene is TRBV9, the J gene TRBJ2-2; 12 bases are shared with TRBD2. CDR1 SGDLS and CDR2 YYNGEE come from the germline V gene. With V trimmed by 4 bases and J by 5 bases, 9 bases remained unmatched. This CDR3 has 17 amino acids.